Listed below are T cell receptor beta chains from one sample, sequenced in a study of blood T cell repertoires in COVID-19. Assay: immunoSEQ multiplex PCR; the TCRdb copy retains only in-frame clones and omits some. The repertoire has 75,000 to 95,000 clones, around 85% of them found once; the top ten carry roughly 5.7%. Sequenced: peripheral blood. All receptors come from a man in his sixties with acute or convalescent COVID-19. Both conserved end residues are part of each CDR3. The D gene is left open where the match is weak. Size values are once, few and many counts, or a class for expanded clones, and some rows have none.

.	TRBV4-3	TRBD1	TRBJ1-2	CASSPGQGAGGYTF	TGCGCCAGCAGCCCCGGACAGGGGGCCGGTGGCTACACCTTC
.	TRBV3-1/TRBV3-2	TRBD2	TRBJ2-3	CASSQSAGGIDTQYF	TGTGCCAGCAGCCAATCGGCGGGGGGCATAGATACGCAGTATTTT
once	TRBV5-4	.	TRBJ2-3	CASSLVGTPTDTQYF	TGTGCCAGCAGCCTTGTCGGGACACCCACAGATACGCAGTATTTT
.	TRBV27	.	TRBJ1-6	CASSSGFSSPLHF	TGTGCCAGCAGTTCCGGGTTCAGCTCACCCCTCCACTTT
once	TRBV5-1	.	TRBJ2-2	CASSGAGENTGELFF	TGCGCCAGCAGTGGGGCAGGGGAGAACACCGGGGAGCTGTTTTTT
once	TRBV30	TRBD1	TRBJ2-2	CAWFGQGVNGELFF	TGTGCCTGGTTCGGACAGGGGGTAAACGGGGAGCTGTTTTTT
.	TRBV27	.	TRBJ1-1	CASSSVTEAFF	TGTGCCAGCAGTTCCGTAACTGAAGCTTTCTTT
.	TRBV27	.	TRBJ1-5	CASSTQGPNQPQHF	TGTGCCAGCAGTACACAGGGACCTAATCAGCCCCAGCATTTT
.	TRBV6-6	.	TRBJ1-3	CASSSMSGPGNTIYF	TGTGCCAGCAGTTCGATGTCAGGGCCTGGAAACACCATATATTTT
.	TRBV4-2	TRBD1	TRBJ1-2	CASSQVPGQGSYGYTF	TGTGCCAGCAGCCAAGTGCCGGGACAGGGAAGCTATGGCTACACCTTC
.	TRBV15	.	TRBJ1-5	CATSRGPENQPQHF	TGTGCCACCAGCAGAGGACCGGAGAATCAGCCCCAGCATTTT
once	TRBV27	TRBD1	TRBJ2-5	CASSLGQGGETQYF	TGTGCCAGCAGTTTGGGACAGGGTGGGGAGACCCAGTACTTC
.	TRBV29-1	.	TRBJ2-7	CSVFGTQGRSYEQYF	TGCAGCGTTTTCGGAACACAGGGTAGGTCCTACGAGCAGTACTTC
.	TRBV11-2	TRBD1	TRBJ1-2	CASSLDRTGWNYGYTF	TGTGCCAGCAGCTTAGATCGGACAGGTTGGAACTATGGCTACACCTTC
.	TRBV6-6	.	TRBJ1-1	CASSIAGSSTEAFF	TGTGCCAGCAGCATCGCGGGCTCCAGCACTGAAGCTTTCTTT
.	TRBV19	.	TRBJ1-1	CASRSTGPEAFF	TGTGCCAGTAGGTCTACGGGTCCTGAAGCTTTCTTT
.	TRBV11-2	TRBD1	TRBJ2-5	CASTSVQGAFMTQYF	TGTGCCAGCACCTCTGTCCAGGGGGCTTTTATGACCCAGTACTTC
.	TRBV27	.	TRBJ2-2	CASSSSYGGAPTGELFF	TGTGCCAGCAGTTCCTCCTACGGTGGGGCGCCCACCGGGGAGCTGTTTTTT
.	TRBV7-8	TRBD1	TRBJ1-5	CASSPRTGGEFYQPQHF	TGTGCCAGCAGCCCAAGGACAGGGGGCGAGTTTTATCAGCCCCAGCATTTT
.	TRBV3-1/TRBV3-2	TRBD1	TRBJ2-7	CASSRTGGILGEQYF	TGTGCCAGCAGCCGCACAGGGGGCATCCTTGGAGAGCAGTACTTC
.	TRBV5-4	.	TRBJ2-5	CASSLEAPETQYF	TGTGCCAGCAGCTTGGAAGCGCCGGAGACCCAGTACTTC
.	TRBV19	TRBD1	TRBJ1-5	CASSIPRTGINQPQHF	TGTGCCAGTAGTATCCCGCGGACAGGTATCAATCAGCCCCAGCATTTT
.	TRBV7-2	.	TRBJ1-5	CASTLLGGVSNQPQHF	TGTGCCAGCACCCTGCTGGGGGGAGTGAGCAATCAGCCCCAGCATTTT
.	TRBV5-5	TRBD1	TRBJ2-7	CASSSEGQGIYEQYF	TGTGCCAGCAGCTCTGAGGGACAGGGGATCTACGAGCAGTACTTC
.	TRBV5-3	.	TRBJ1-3	CARSLRDRTSGNTIYF	TGTGCCAGAAGCTTGCGTGACAGGACCTCTGGAAACACCATATATTTT
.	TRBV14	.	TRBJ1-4	CASSQQGASTNEKLFF	TGTGCCAGCAGCCAACAAGGGGCCTCCACTAATGAAAAACTGTTTTTT
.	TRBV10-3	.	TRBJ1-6	CAISDYPYNSPLHF	TGTGCCATCAGTGACTACCCCTATAATTCACCCCTCCACTTT
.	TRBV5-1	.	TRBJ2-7	CASSLDTYEQYF	TGCGCCAGCAGCTTGGACACCTACGAGCAGTACTTC
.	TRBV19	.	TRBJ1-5	CATTKNDRPYSNQPQHF	TGTGCCACCACAAAAAATGACAGACCATATAGCAATCAGCCCCAGCATTTT
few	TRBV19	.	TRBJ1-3	CASTRQVGNTIYF	TGTGCCAGTACTAGACAGGTTGGAAACACCATATATTTT
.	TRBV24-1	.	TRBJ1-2	CATSDSLNYGYTF	TGTGCCACCAGTGATTCTCTCAACTATGGCTACACCTTC
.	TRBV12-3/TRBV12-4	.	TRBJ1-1	CASRSYGTEAFF	TGTGCCAGCAGATCATACGGGACTGAAGCTTTCTTT
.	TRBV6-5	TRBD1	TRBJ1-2	CASSSGTANYGYTF	TGTGCCAGCAGTTCCGGGACAGCAAACTATGGCTACACCTTC
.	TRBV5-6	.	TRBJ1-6	CASSLVGILNSPLHF	TGTGCCAGCAGCCTTGTCGGGATCCTTAATTCACCCCTCCACTTT
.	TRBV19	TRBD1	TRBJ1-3	CASSLDRVADTIYF	TGTGCCAGTAGTTTAGACAGGGTGGCGGACACCATATATTTT
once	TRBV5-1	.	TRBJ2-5	CASSLSFGGGRETQYF	TGCGCCAGCAGCTTAAGTTTCGGCGGGGGCAGGGAGACCCAGTACTTC
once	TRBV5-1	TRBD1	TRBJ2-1	CASTQGTSYNEQFF	TGCGCCAGTACACAGGGGACGAGCTACAATGAGCAGTTCTTC
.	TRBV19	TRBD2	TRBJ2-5	CASSIGSGVGETQYF	TGTGCCAGTAGTATTGGTAGCGGGGTAGGGGAGACCCAGTACTTC
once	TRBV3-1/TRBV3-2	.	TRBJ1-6	CASSPLTGQSPLHF	TGTGCCAGCAGCCCATTAACAGGGCAATCACCCCTCCACTTT
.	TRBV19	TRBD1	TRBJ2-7	CASSLRQGYEQYF	TGTGCCAGTAGTCTACGACAGGGTTACGAGCAGTACTTC
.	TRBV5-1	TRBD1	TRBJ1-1	CASSLGAGTGKSEAFF	TGCGCCAGCAGCTTGGGCGCCGGGACAGGGAAGTCCGAAGCTTTCTTT
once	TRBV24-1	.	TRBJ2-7	CATSDSRDITYEQYF	TGTGCCACCAGTGATTCCCGGGACATAACCTACGAGCAGTACTTC
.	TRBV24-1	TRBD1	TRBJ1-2	CATRHIGTVVYGYTF	TGTGCCACCAGACACATAGGGACAGTAGTCTATGGCTACACCTTC
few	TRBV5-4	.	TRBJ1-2	CASSFFGGYGYTF	TGTGCCAGCAGCTTCTTTGGGGGGTATGGCTACACCTTC
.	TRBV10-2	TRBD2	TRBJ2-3	CASNLLAGGSDTQYF	TGCGCCAGCAACCTACTAGCGGGGGGGTCAGATACGCAGTATTTT
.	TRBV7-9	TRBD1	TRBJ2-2	CASSLPPGTGNTGELFF	TGTGCCAGCAGCTTACCCCCCGGGACAGGGAACACCGGAGAGCTGTTTTTT
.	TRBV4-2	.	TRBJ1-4	CASSQDGQSNEKLFF	TGTGCCAGCAGCCAAGATGGTCAGTCAAATGAAAAACTGTTTTTT
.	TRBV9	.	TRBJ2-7	CASSPKGSFAYEQYF	TGTGCCAGCAGCCCCAAAGGGAGCTTCGCCTACGAGCAGTACTTC
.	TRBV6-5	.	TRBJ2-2	CASSYDQGGPGELFF	TGTGCCAGCAGTTACGATCAGGGAGGTCCCGGGGAGCTGTTTTTT
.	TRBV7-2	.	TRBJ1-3	CASSSGISGNTIYF	TGTGCCAGCAGCTCAGGGATATCTGGAAACACCATATATTTT